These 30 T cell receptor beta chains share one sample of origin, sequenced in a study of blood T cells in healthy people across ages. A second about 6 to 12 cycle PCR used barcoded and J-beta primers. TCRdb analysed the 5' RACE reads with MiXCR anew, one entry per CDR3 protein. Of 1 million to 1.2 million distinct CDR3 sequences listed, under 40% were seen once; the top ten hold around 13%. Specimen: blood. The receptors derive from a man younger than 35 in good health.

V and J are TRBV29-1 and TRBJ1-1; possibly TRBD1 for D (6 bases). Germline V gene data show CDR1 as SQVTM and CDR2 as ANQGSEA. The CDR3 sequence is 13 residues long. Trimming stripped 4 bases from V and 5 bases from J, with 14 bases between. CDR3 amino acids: CSVGPTGGTEAFF. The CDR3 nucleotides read TGCAGCGTTGGTCCGACAGGCGGAACTGAAGCTTTCTTT. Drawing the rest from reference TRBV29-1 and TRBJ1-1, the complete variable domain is SAVISQKPSRDICQRGTSLTIQCQVDSQVTMMFWYRQQPGQSLTLIATANQGSEATYESGFVIDKFPISRPNLTFSTLTVSNMSPEDSSIYLCSVGPTGGTEAFFGQGTRLTVV.

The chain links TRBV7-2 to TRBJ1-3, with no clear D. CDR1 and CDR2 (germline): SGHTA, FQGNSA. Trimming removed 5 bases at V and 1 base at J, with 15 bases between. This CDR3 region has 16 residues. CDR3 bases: TGTGCCAGCAGCCCCCAAGGTGCGGGGTCTGGAAACACCATATATTTT. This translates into CASSPQGAGSGNTIYF.

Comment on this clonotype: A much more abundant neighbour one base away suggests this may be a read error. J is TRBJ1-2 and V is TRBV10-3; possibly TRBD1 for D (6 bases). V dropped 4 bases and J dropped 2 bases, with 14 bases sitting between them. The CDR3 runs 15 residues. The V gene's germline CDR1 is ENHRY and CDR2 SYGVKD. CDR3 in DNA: TGTGCCATCAGTGCTGTTGGGGGCCGCAACTATGGCTACACCTTC. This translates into CAISAVGGRNYGYTF.

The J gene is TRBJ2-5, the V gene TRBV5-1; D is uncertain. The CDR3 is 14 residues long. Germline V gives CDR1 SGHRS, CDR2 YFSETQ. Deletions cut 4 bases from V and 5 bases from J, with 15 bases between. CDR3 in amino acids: CASSLISSAETQYF. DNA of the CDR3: TGCGCCAGCAGCCTGATAAGTTCTGCTGAGACCCAGTACTTC.

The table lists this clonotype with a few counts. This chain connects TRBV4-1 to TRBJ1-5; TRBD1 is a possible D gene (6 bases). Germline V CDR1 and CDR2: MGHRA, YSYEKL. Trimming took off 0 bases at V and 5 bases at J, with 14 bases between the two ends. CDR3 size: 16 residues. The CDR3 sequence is CASSQDPGQPHQPQHF. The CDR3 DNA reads TGCGCCAGCAGCCAAGATCCCGGACAGCCGCATCAGCCCCAGCATTTT.

The CDR3 coding sequence is TGTGCCAGCAGTGAAGTCCCTAGCGGGGCCCTTGGGAAGACCCAGTACTTC. Amino acids: CASSEVPSGALGKTQYF. V gene TRBV6-1 combines with J gene TRBJ2-5; 9 nucleotides match TRBD2. The CDR3 is made up of 17 amino acids. J was trimmed by 6 bases and V by 1 base; bases with no gene match: 12. Germline CDR1 is MNHNS and CDR2 is SASEGT.

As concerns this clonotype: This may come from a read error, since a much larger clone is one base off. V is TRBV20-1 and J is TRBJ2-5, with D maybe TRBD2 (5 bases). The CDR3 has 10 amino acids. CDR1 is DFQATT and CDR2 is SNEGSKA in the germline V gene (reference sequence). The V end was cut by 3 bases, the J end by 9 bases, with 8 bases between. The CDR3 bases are TGCAGTGCTAGGAACGGGGCCCAGTACTTC. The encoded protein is CSARNGAQYF.

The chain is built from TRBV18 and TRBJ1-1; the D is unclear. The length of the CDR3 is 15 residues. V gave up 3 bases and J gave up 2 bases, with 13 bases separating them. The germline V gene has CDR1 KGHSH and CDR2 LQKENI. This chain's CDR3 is CASSPRQRVNTEAFF. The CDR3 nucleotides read TGTGCCAGCTCACCCCGGCAGAGAGTTAACACTGAAGCTTTCTTT.

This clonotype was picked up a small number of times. The CDR3: CSAVSGGTSTDTQYF. The CDR3 DNA reads TGCAGTGCTGTCAGCGGGGGTACTAGCACAGATACGCAGTATTTT. The chain has TRBV20-1 and TRBJ2-3; 8 positions match TRBD2. After removal of 5 bases from V and 0 bases from J, the junction contained 7 bases not matched to a gene. Germline assignment: CDR1 DFQATT and CDR2 SNEGSKA (reference sequence). This CDR3 is 15 amino acids long.

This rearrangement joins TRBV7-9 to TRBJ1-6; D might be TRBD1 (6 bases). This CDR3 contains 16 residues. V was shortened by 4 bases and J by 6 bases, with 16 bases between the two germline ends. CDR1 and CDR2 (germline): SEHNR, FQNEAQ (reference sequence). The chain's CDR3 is CASSSTGRSPNSPLHF. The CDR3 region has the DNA TGTGCCAGCAGCTCAACAGGGAGGTCTCCTAATTCACCCCTCCACTTT. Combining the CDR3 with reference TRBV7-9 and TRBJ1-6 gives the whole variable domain DTGVSQNPRHKITKRGQNVTFRCDPISEHNRLYWYRQTLGQGPEFLTYFQNEAQLEKSRLLSDRFSAERPKGSFSTLEIQRTEQGDSAMYLCASSSTGRSPNSPLHFGNGTRLTVT.

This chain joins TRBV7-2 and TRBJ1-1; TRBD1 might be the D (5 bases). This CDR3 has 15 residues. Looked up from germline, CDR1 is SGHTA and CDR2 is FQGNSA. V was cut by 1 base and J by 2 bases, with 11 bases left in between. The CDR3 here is CASSLVGRTNTEAFF. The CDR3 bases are TGTGCCAGCAGCTTAGTGGGACGTACTAACACTGAAGCTTTCTTT.

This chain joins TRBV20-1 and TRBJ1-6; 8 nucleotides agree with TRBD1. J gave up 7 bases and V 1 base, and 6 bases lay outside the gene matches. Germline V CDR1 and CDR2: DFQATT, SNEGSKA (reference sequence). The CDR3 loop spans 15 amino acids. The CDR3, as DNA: TGCAGTGCTAGAGGGACAGGGAGCTTAAATTCACCCCTCCACTTT. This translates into CSARGTGSLNSPLHF.

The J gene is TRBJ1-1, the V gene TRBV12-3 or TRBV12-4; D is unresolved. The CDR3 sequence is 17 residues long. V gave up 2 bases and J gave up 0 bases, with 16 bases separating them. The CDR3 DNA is TGTGCCAGCAGTTTAAGAGGTGGCTCGCCCATGAACACTGAAGCTTTCTTT. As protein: CASSLRGGSPMNTEAFF.

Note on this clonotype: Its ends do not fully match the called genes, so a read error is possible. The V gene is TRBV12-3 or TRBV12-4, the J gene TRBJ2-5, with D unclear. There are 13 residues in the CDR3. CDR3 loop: CASSLRLQEAQYF. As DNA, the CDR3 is TGTGCCAGCAGTTTGAGACTCCAAGAGGCCCAGTACTTC.

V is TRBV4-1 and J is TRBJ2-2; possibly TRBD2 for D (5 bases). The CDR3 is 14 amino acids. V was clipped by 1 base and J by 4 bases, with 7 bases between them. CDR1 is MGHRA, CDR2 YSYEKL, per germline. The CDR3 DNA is TGCGCCAGCAGCCAAGGAGGGAGCACCGGGGAGCTGTTTTTT. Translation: CASSQGGSTGELFF.

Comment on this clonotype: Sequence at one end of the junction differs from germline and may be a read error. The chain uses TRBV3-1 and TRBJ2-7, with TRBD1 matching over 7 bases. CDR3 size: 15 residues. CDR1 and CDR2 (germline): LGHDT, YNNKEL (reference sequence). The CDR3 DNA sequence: TGTGCCAGCACCCAAAGGGGGCGTAACTCCTACGAGCAGTACTTC. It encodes CASTQRGRNSYEQYF.

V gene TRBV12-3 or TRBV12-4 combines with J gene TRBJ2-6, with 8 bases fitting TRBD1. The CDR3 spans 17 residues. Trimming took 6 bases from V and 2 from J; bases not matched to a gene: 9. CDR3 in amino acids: CASRSGTGRPGANVLTF. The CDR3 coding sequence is TGTGCCAGCAGATCCGGGACAGGTCGACCTGGGGCCAACGTCCTGACTTTC.

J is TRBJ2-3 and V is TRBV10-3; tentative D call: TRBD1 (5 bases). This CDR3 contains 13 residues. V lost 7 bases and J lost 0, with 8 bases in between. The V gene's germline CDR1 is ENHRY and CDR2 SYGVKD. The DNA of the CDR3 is TGTGCCATCAAAGGGGCTAGCACAGATACGCAGTATTTT. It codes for CAIKGASTDTQYF.

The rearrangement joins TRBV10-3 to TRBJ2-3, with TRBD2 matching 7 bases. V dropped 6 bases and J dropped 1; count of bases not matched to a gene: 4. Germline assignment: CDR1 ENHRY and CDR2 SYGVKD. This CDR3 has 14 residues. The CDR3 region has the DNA TGTGCCATCAGGGAGGCGGGGGGCACAGATACGCAGTATTTT. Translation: CAIREAGGTDTQYF.

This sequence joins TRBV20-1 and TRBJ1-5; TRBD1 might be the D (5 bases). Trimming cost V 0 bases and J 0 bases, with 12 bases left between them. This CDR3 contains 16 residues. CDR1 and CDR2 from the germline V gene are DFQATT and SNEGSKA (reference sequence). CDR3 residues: CSARDNRDLSNQPQHF. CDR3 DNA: TGCAGTGCTAGAGATAACCGGGACCTTAGCAATCAGCCCCAGCATTTT.

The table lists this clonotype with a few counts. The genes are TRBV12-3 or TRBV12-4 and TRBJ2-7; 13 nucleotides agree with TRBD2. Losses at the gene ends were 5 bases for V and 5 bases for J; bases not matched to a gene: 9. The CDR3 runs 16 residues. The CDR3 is CASSQGLAGAAHEQYF. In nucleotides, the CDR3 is TGTGCCAGCAGTCAAGGACTAGCGGGGGCGGCTCACGAGCAGTACTTC.

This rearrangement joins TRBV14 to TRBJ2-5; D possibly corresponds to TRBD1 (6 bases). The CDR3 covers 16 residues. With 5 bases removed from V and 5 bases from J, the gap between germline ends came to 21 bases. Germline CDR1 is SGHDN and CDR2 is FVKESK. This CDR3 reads CASSETTGGVRETQYF. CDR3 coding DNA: TGTGCCAGCAGCGAGACGACAGGAGGCGTTCGGGAGACCCAGTACTTC.

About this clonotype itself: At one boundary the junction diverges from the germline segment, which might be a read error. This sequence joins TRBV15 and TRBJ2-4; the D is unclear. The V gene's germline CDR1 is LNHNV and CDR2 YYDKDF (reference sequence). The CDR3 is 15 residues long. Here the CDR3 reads CTTSRARSAVNIQYF. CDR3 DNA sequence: TGTACCACCAGCAGAGCGCGGTCAGCAGTAAACATTCAGTACTTC.

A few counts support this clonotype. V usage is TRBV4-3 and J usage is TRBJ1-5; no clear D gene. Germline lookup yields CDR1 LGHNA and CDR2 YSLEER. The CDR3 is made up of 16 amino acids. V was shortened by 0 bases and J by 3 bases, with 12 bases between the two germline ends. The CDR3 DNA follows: TGCGCCAGCAGCCAAGATTGGGCAGTCTACAATCAGCCCCAGCATTTT. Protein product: CASSQDWAVYNQPQHF.

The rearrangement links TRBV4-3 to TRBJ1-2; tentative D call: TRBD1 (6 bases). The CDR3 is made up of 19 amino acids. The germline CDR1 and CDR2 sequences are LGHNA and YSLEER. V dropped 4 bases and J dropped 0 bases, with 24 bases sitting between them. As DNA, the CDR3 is TGCGCCAGCAGCCGAGATAGACGACAGGACCTCCTAGCTAACTATGGCTACACCTTC. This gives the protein CASSRDRRQDLLANYGYTF.

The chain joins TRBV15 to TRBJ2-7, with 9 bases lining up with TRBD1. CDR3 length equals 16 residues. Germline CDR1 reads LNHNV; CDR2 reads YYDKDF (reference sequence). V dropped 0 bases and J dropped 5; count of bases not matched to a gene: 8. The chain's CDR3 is CATSRDLMDRGHEQYF. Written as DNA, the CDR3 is TGTGCCACCAGCAGAGATCTAATGGACAGGGGCCACGAGCAGTACTTC.

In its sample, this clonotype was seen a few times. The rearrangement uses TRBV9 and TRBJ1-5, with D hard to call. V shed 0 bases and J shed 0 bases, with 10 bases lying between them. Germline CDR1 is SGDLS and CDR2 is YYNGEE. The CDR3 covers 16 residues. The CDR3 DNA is TGTGCCAGCAGCGTAGGCAGGCTAATTAGCAATCAGCCCCAGCATTTT. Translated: CASSVGRLISNQPQHF.

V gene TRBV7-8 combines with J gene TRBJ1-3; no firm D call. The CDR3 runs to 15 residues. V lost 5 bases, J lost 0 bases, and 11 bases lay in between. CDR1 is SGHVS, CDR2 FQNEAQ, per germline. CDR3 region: CASSPRLVSGNTIYF. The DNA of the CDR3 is TGTGCCAGCAGCCCCCGGCTAGTCTCTGGAAACACCATATATTTT. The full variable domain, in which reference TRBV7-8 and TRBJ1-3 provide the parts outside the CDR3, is GAGVSQSPRYKVAKRGQDVALRCDPISGHVSLFWYQQALGQGPEFLTYFQNEAQLDKSGLPSDRFFAERPEGSVSTLKIQRTQQEDSAVYLCASSPRLVSGNTIYFGEGSWLTVV.

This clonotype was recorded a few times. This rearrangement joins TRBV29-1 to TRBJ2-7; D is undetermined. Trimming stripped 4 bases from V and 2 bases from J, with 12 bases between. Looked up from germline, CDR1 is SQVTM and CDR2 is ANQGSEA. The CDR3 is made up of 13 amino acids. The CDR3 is CSVGALSPYEQYF. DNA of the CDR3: TGCAGCGTTGGGGCTCTTAGCCCCTACGAGCAGTACTTC.

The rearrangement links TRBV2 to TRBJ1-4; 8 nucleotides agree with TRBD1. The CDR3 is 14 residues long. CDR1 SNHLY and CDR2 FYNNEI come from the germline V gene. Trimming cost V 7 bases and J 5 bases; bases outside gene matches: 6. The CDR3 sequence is CASIGRDRNEKLFF. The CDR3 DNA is TGTGCCAGCATTGGTCGGGACAGGAATGAAAAACTGTTTTTT. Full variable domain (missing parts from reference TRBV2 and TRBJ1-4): EPEVTQTPSHQVTQMGQEVILRCVPISNHLYFYWYRQILGQKVEFLVSFYNNEISEKSEIFDDQFSVERPDGSNFTLKIRSTKLEDSAMYFCASIGRDRNEKLFFGSGTQLSVL.